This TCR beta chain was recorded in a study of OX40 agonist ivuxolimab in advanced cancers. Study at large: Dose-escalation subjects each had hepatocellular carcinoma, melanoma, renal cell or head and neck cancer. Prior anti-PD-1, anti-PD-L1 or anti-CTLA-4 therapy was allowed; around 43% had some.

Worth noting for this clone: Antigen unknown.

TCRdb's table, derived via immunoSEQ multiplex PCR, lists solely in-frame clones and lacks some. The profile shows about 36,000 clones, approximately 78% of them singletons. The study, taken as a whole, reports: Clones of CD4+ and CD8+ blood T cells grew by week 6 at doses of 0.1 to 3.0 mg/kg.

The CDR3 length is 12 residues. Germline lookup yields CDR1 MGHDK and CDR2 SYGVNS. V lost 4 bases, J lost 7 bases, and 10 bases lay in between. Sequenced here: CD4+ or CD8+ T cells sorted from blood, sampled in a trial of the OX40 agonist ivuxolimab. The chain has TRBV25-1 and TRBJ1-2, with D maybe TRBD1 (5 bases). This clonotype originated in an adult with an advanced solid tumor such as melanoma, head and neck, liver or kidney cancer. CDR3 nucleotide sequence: TGTGCCAGCAGTGGGGGGACGGGTGGCTACACCTTC. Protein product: CASSGGTGGYTF.